This T cell receptor (beta chain) came from a study of glioma-infiltrating T cells. Whole-study results and caveats: CDR3 overlap between tissue and blood was very small. Above-expected tissue-blood divergence occurred in all gliomas, most in low-grade ones.

This clonotype was seen repeatedly, ten times or more. Its cognate antigen is unknown. TCR alpha and beta CDR3 regions were amplified from RNA using iRepertoire nested multiplex PCR. One-step reverse transcription and amplification started from about 100-400 ng of tissue mRNA or PBMC total RNA. Via MiXCR, TCRdb re-called the multiplex PCR reads, giving one row per CDR3 protein. Altogether 100,000 to 150,000 distinct CDR3 sequences are present, 24% being singletons, with the ten largest covering approximately 26%. V gave up 5 bases and J gave up 7 bases; unmatched junction bases: 5. CDR3 length equals 13 residues. Germline CDR1 reads MNHEY; CDR2 reads SMNVEV (reference sequence).

The source of this sequence is a human donor with low-grade glioma or glioblastoma, undergoing nonglioma brain surgery, or in good health (not recorded which). V gene TRBV27 combines with J gene TRBJ2-5; 9 nucleotides agree with TRBD1. Specimen: glioma tissue, nonneoplastic brain tissue, or PBMCs (not recorded which). The CDR3 DNA is TGTGCCAGCAGTCAGGACAGGGGTGGGACCCAGTACTTC. It codes for CASSQDRGGTQYF.